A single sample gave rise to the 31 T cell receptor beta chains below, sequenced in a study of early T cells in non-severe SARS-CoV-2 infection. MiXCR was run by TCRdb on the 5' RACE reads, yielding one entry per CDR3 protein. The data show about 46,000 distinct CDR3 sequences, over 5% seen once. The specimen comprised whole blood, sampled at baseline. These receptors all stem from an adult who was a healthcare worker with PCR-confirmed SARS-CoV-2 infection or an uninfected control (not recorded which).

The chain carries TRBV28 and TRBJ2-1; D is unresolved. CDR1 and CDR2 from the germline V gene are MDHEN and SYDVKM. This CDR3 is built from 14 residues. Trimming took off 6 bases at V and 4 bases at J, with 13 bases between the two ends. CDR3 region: CASSPGRKYNEQFF. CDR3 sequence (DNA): TGTGCCAGCAGCCCTGGCAGGAAATACAATGAGCAGTTCTTC.

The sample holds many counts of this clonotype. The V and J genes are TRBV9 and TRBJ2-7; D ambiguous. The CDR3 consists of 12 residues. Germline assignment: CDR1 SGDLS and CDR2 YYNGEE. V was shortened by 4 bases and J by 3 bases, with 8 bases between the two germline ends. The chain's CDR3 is CASSRLDYEQYF. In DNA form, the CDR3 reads TGTGCCAGCAGCCGCCTAGACTACGAGCAGTACTTC. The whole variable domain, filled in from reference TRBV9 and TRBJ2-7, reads DSGVTQTPKHLITATGQRVTLRCSPRSGDLSVYWYQQSLDQGLQFLIQYYNGEERAKGNILERFSAQQFPDLHSELNLSSLELGDSALYFCASSRLDYEQYFGPGTRLTVT.

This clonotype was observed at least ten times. The CDR3 sequence is CSVQLSVSTDTQYF. CDR3 nucleotide sequence: TGCAGCGTTCAGCTTAGCGTTAGCACAGATACGCAGTATTTT. V usage is TRBV29-1 and J usage is TRBJ2-3; tentatively, D is TRBD2 (5 bases). The germline gives CDR1 SQVTM, CDR2 ANQGSEA. Between the trimmed V and J ends, which lost 5 bases and 0 bases, there was a span of 12 bases. The length of the CDR3 is 14 residues.

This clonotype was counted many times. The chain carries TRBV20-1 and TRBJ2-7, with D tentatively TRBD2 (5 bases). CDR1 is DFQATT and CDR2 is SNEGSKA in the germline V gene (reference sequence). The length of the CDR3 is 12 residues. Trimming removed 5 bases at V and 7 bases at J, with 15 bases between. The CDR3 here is CSAHELTGEQYF. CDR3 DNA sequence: TGCAGTGCTCACGAACTAACGGGGGAGCAGTACTTC.

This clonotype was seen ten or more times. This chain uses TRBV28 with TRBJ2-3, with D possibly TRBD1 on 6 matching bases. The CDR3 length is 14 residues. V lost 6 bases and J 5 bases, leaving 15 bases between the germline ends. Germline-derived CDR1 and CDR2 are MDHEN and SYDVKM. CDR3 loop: CASSSPGQGDTQYF. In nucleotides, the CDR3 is TGTGCCAGCAGCTCTCCGGGACAAGGAGATACGCAGTATTTT.

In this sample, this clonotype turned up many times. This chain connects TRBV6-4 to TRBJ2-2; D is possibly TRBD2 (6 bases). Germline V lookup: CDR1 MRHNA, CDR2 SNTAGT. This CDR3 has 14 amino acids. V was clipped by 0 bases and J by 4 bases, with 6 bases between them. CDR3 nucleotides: TGTGCCAGCAGTGACTCGACTAGCACCGGGGAGCTGTTTTTT. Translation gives CASSDSTSTGELFF.

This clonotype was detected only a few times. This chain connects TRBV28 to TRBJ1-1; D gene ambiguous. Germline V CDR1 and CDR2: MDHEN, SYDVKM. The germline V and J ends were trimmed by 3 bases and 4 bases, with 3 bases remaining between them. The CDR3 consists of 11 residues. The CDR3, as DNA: TGTGCCAGCAGTTTTTCCACTGAAGCTTTCTTT. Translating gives CASSFSTEAFF. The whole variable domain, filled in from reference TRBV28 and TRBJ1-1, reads DVKVTQSSRYLVKRTGEKVFLECVQDMDHENMFWYRQDPGLGLRLIYFSYDVKMKEKGDIPEGYSVSREKKERFSLILESASTNQTSMYLCASSFSTEAFFGQGTRLTVV.

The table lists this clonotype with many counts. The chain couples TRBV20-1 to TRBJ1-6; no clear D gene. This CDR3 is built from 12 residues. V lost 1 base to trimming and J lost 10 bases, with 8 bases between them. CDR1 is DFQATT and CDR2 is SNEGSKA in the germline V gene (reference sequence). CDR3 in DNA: TGCAGTGCTAGAGTACTCGGCTCACCCCTCCACTTT. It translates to CSARVLGSPLHF.

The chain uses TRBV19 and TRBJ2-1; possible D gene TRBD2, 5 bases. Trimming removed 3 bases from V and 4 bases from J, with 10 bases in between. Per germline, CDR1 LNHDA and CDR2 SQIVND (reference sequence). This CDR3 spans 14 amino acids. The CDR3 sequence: CASSIVGEYNEQFF. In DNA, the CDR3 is TGTGCCAGTAGTATCGTCGGGGAATACAATGAGCAGTTCTTC.

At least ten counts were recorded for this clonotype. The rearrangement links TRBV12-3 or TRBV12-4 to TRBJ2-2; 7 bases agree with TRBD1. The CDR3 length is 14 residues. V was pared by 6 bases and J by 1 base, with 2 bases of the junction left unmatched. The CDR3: CASSRTGNTGELFF. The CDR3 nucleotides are TGTGCCAGCAGCCGGACAGGGAACACCGGGGAGCTGTTTTTT.

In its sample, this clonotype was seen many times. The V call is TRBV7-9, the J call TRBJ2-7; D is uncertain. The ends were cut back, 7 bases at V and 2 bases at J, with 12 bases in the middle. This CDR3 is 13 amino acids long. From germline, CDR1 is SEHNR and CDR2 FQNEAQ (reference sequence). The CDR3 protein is CASTPDAAYEQYF. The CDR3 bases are TGTGCCAGCACGCCGGACGCAGCCTACGAGCAGTACTTC. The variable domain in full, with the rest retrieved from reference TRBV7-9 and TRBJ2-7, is DTGVSQNPRHKITKRGQNVTFRCDPISEHNRLYWYRQTLGQGPEFLTYFQNEAQLEKSRLLSDRFSAERPKGSFSTLEIQRTEQGDSAMYLCASTPDAAYEQYFGPGTRLTVT.

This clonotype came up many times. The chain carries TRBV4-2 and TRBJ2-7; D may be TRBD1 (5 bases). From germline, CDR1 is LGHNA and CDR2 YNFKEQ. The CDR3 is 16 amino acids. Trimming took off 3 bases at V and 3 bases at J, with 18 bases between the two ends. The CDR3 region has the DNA TGTGCCAGCAGCCAGGATTCGGACATGGCCGTCTACGAGCAGTACTTC. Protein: CASSQDSDMAVYEQYF.

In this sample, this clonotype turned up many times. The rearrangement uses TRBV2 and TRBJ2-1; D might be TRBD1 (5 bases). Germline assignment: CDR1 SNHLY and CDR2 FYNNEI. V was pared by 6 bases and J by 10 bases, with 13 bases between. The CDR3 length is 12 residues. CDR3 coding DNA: TGTGCCAGCAGCCCTGATTGGGGCGAGCAGTTCTTC. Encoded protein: CASSPDWGEQFF.

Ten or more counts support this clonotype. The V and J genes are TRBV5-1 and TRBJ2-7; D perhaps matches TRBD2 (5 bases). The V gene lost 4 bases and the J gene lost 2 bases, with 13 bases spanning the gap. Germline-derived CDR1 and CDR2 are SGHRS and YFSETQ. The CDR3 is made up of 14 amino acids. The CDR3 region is CASSPGSGTYEQYF. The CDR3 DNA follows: TGCGCCAGCAGCCCGGGGAGCGGAACCTACGAGCAGTACTTC.

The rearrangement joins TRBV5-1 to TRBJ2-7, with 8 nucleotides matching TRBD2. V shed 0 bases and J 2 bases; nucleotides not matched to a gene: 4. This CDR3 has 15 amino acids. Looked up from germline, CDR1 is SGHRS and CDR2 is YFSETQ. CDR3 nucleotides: TGCGCCAGCAGCTTGGGAACTAGCGGCACCTACGAGCAGTACTTC. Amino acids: CASSLGTSGTYEQYF.

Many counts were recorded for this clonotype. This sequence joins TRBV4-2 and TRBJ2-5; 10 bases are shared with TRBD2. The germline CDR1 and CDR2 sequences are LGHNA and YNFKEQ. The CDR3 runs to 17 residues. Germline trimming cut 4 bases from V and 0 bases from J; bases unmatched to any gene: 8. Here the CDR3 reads CASSLSGTSVYQETQYF. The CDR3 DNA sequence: TGTGCCAGCAGCCTGTCCGGGACTAGCGTTTACCAAGAGACCCAGTACTTC.

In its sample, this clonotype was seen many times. CDR3 bases: TGTGCCAGTAGCCGGGGAGGGTCTGGGGCCAACGTCCTGACTTTC. This sequence encodes CASSRGGSGANVLTF. V usage is TRBV19 and J usage is TRBJ2-6, with TRBD2 identical over 7 bases. Unmatched junction bases numbered 3, after V lost 6 bases and J lost 1 base. The CDR3 consists of 15 residues. Germline CDR1 reads LNHDA; CDR2 reads SQIVND (reference sequence).

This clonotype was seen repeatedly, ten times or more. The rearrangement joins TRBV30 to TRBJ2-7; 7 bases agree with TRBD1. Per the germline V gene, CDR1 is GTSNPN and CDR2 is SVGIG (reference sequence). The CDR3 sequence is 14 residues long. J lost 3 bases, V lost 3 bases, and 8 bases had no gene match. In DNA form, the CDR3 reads TGTGCCTGGAGAGGGCCAGGGGGATTCTACGAGCAGTACTTC. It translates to CAWRGPGGFYEQYF. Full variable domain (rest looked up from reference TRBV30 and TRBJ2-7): SQTIHQWPATLVQPVGSPLSLECTVEGTSNPNLYWYRQAAGRGLQLLFYSVGIGQISSEVPQNLSASRPQDRQFILSSKKLLLSDSGFYLCAWRGPGGFYEQYFGPGTRLTVT.

The CDR3 bases are TGCAGTGCTTCGGGACAGGGGCGAGACGAGCAGTACTTC. It yields the protein CSASGQGRDEQYF. The gene calls are TRBV20-1 and TRBJ2-7; 10 bases align to TRBD1. Germline V gene data show CDR1 as DFQATT and CDR2 as SNEGSKA (reference sequence). This CDR3 contains 13 residues. Trimming at V came to 5 bases and at J to 5 bases, leaving 6 bases not matched to a gene.

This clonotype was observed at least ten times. The CDR3 DNA sequence: TGTGCCAGCACCCGGGACAGGGCCTCTACTGAAGCTTTCTTT. Amino acids: CASTRDRASTEAFF. The V gene is TRBV6-4, the J gene TRBJ1-1; TRBD1 agrees at 9 bases. This CDR3 region has 14 residues. Germline CDR1 reads MRHNA; CDR2 reads SNTAGT. With 7 bases clipped from V and 5 bases from J, the junction kept 8 bases outside the gene matches.

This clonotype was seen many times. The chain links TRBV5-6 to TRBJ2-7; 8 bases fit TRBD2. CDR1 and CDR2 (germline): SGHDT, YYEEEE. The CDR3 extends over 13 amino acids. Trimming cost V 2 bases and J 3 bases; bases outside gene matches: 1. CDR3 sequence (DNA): TGTGCCAGCAGCTTAACTAGCGGCTACGAGCAGTACTTC. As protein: CASSLTSGYEQYF.

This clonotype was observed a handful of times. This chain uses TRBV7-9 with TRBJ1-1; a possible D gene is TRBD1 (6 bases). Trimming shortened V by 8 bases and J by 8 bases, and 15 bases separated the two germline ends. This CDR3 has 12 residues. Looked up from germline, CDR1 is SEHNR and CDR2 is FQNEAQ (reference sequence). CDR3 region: CASSKGEVEAFF. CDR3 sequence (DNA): TGTGCCAGCTCAAAGGGGGAGGTGGAAGCTTTCTTT. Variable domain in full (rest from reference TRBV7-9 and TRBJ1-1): DTGVSQNPRHKITKRGQNVTFRCDPISEHNRLYWYRQTLGQGPEFLTYFQNEAQLEKSRLLSDRFSAERPKGSFSTLEIQRTEQGDSAMYLCASSKGEVEAFFGQGTRLTVV.

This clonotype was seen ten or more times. Written as DNA, the CDR3 is TGTGCCAGCAGTTCTCAGATTAGCAATCAGCCCCAGCATTTT. Its protein is CASSSQISNQPQHF. The chain couples TRBV12-3 or TRBV12-4 to TRBJ1-5, with unresolved D. The CDR3 is made up of 14 amino acids. Trimming took off 4 bases at V and 0 bases at J, with 7 bases between the two ends.

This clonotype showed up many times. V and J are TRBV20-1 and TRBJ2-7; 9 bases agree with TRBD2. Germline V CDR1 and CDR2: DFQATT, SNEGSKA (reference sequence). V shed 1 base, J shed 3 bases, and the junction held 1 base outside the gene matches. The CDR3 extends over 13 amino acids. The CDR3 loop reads CSARGLADYEQYF. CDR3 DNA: TGCAGTGCTAGAGGACTAGCGGACTACGAGCAGTACTTC.

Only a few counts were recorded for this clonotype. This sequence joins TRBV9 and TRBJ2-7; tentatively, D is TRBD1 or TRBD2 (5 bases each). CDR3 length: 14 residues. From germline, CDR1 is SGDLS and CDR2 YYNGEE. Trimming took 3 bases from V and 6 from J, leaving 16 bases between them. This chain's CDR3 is CASSGPKGPREQYF. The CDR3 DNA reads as TGTGCCAGCAGCGGGCCCAAGGGACCGCGCGAGCAGTACTTC.

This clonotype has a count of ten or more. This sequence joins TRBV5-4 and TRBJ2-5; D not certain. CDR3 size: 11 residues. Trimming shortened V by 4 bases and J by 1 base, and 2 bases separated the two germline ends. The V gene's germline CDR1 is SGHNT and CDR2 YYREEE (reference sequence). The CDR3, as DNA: TGTGCCAGCAGCGTCCAAGAGACCCAGTACTTC. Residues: CASSVQETQYF.

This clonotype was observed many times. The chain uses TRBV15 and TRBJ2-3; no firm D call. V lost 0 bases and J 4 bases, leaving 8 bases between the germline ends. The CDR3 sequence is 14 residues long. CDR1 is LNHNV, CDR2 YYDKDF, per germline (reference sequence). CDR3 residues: CATSRDLGSDTQYF. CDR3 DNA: TGTGCCACCAGCAGAGATCTCGGATCAGATACGCAGTATTTT.

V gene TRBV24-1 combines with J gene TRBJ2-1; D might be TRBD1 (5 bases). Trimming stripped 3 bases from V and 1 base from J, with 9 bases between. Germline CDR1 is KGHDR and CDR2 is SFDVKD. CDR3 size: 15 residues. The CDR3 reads CATSDPDRSYNEQFF. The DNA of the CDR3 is TGTGCCACCAGTGATCCCGACAGATCCTACAATGAGCAGTTCTTC.

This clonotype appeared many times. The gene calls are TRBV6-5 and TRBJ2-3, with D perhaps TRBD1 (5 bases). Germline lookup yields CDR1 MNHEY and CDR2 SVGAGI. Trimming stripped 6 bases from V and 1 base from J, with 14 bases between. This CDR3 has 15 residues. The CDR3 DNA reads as TGTGCCAGCAGCCGCGTCTGGGGCCGCACAGATACGCAGTATTTT. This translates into CASSRVWGRTDTQYF.

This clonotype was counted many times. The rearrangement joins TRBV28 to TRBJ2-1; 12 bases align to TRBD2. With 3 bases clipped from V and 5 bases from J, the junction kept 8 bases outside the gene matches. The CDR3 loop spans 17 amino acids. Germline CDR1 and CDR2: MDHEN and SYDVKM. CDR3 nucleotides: TGTGCCAGCAGTTTCTGGGCTAGCGGGAGGGACCACAATGAGCAGTTCTTC. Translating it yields CASSFWASGRDHNEQFF.

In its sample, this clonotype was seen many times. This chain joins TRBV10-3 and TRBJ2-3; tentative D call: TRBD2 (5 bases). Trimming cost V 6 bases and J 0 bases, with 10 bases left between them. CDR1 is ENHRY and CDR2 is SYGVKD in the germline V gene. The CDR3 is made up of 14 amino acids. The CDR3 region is CAISSGYSTDTQYF. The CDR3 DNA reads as TGTGCCATCAGCTCGGGGTATAGCACAGATACGCAGTATTTT.